Below are 29 T cell receptor beta chains sequenced from a single sample in a study of OX40 agonist ivuxolimab in advanced cancers. The method was immunoSEQ multiplex PCR; TCRdb's version includes in-frame clones alone and lacks a portion of them. The table lists 20,000 to 25,000 clones, 75% to 95% of them singletons, with more than 55% in the top ten. Sequencing was performed on CD4+ or CD8+ T cells sorted from blood, taken in a trial of the OX40 agonist ivuxolimab. The receptors here all came from an adult with an advanced solid tumor such as melanoma, head and neck, liver or kidney cancer.

J is TRBJ1-4 and V is TRBV10-2; D not resolved. V was cut by 4 bases and J by 4 bases, with 13 bases left in between. There are 15 residues in the CDR3. The germline V gene encodes CDR1 WSHSY and CDR2 SAAADI. The chain's CDR3 is CASSVADGFNEKLFF. For the CDR3, the DNA is TGCGCCAGCAGTGTCGCGGACGGTTTTAATGAAAAACTGTTTTTT.

The rearrangement joins TRBV4-1 to TRBJ1-2; D unclear. V lost 2 bases, J lost 8 bases, and 6 bases lay in between. The length of the CDR3 is 11 residues. Germline CDR1 and CDR2: MGHRA and YSYEKL. The CDR3 region is CASSQSGGYTF. The CDR3 DNA is TGCGCCAGCAGCCAATCAGGCGGCTACACCTTC.

The V and J genes are TRBV4-1 and TRBJ1-2; D gene ambiguous. The germline V and J ends were trimmed by 3 bases and 4 bases, with 15 bases remaining between them. The CDR3 is 15 residues long. CDR1 is MGHRA, CDR2 YSYEKL, per germline. The CDR3 protein is CASSHLEGGGYGYTF. The CDR3 bases are TGCGCCAGCAGCCACCTGGAGGGTGGTGGCTATGGCTACACCTTC.

The rearrangement links TRBV10-3 to TRBJ2-1, with a possible D match to TRBD2 (5 bases). This CDR3 has 16 amino acids. The germline V gene encodes CDR1 ENHRY and CDR2 SYGVKD. Trimming cost V 2 bases and J 0 bases, with 11 bases left between them. The CDR3: CAISETGTSSYNEQFF. In DNA form, the CDR3 reads TGTGCCATCAGTGAGACTGGTACTAGCTCCTACAATGAGCAGTTCTTC.

The chain links TRBV14 to TRBJ2-7, with 8 bases fitting TRBD1. With V trimmed by 5 bases and J by 4 bases, 7 bases remained unmatched. In germline, CDR1 is SGHDN, CDR2 FVKESK. This CDR3 spans 14 amino acids. CDR3 in amino acids: CASSSTGGGYEQYF. The CDR3 DNA reads TGTGCCAGCAGCTCCACAGGGGGAGGTTACGAGCAGTACTTC.

The chain combines TRBV6-1 with TRBJ2-3; 8 bases agree with TRBD2. Per the germline V gene, CDR1 is MNHNS and CDR2 is SASEGT. The CDR3 loop spans 15 amino acids. J gave up 6 bases and V 5 bases, and 10 bases lay outside the gene matches. The CDR3 sequence is CASSSRGGWVDTQYF. The DNA of the CDR3 is TGTGCCAGCAGTTCTCGGGGGGGCTGGGTGGATACGCAGTATTTT.

This sequence joins TRBV5-4 and TRBJ2-2, with TRBD1 matching over 8 bases. The J segment lost 1 base and the V segment lost 4 bases, leaving 6 bases of the junction unmatched. The CDR3 extends over 16 amino acids. The germline V gene has CDR1 SGHNT and CDR2 YYREEE (reference sequence). CDR3 DNA sequence: TGTGCCAGCAGCCACTCCGGACAGGGGAACACCGGGGAGCTGTTTTTT. The encoded protein is CASSHSGQGNTGELFF. Combining the CDR3 with reference TRBV5-4 and TRBJ2-2 gives the whole variable domain ETGVTQSPTHLIKTRGQQVTLRCSSQSGHNTVSWYQQALGQGPQFIFQYYREEENGRGNFPPRFSGLQFPNYSSELNVNALELDDSALYLCASSHSGQGNTGELFFGEGSRLTVL.

The genes are TRBV10-2 and TRBJ2-1; D could derive from TRBD1 or TRBD2 (5 bases each). CDR3 length: 16 amino acids. Germline V gene sequence: CDR1 WSHSY, CDR2 SAAADI. V was pared by 1 base and J by 0 bases, with 10 bases between. CDR3 protein: CASSEYGTSSYNEQFF. The CDR3 bases are TGCGCCAGCAGTGAGTACGGGACGAGCTCCTACAATGAGCAGTTCTTC.

The chain employs TRBV19 and TRBJ2-1; D ambiguous. Germline CDR1 LNHDA, CDR2 SQIVND (reference sequence). CDR3 length: 12 residues. The V gene lost 5 bases and the J gene lost 6 bases, with 8 bases spanning the gap. CDR3 protein: CASSPTANEQFF. The DNA of the CDR3 is TGTGCCAGTAGTCCGACCGCCAATGAGCAGTTCTTC. The whole variable domain, remainder taken from reference TRBV19 and TRBJ2-1, is DGGITQSPKYLFRKEGQNVTLSCEQNLNHDAMYWYRQDPGQGLRLIYYSQIVNDFQKGDIAEGYSVSREKKESFPLTVTSAQKNPTAFYLCASSPTANEQFFGPGTRLTVL.

The chain carries TRBV5-8 and TRBJ1-5, with D perhaps TRBD1 (5 bases). Germline loops: CDR1 SGHTS, CDR2 YDEGEE. CDR3 length: 13 residues. V was trimmed by 1 base and J by 9 bases, leaving 11 bases between them. The CDR3: CASSLSGGAPQHF. The CDR3 coding sequence is TGTGCCAGCAGCTTGTCGGGGGGAGCGCCCCAGCATTTT. Together with reference TRBV5-8 and TRBJ1-5, the CDR3 gives the full variable domain: EAGVTQSPTHLIKTRGQQATLRCSPISGHTSVYWYQQALGLGLQFLLWYDEGEERNRGNFPPRFSGRQFPNYSSELNVNALELEDSALYLCASSLSGGAPQHFGDGTRLSIL.

The chain couples TRBV19 to TRBJ2-7; tentatively, D is TRBD1 (6 bases). Trimming took off 1 base at V and 0 bases at J, with 7 bases between the two ends. The CDR3 consists of 14 residues. Germline V gene lookup returns CDR1 LNHDA and CDR2 SQIVND (reference sequence). CDR3 coding DNA: TGTGCCAGTAGTATAGTGGACAGCTCCTACGAGCAGTACTTC. Translated, it gives CASSIVDSSYEQYF.

V gene TRBV23-1 combines with J gene TRBJ1-4; 10 bases match TRBD1. TRBV23-1 belongs to the ORF category, with a function that is uncertain. This CDR3 has 16 residues. The ends lost 6 bases at V and 5 bases at J; junction bases unmatched: 9. The CDR3 DNA reads TGCGCCAGCAGGGACAAACCGGGACAGGGGAATGAAAAACTGTTTTTT. It specifies CASRDKPGQGNEKLFF.

The J gene is TRBJ2-7, the V gene TRBV27; either TRBD1 or TRBD2 may supply D (5 bases each). Trimming stripped 4 bases from V and 2 bases from J, with 9 bases between. Germline CDR1 is MNHEY and CDR2 is SMNVEV (reference sequence). The CDR3 totals 13 residues. CDR3 sequence reads: CASSSRETYEQYF. The CDR3, as DNA: TGTGCCAGCAGTTCCAGGGAGACCTACGAGCAGTACTTC.

This clone occurred once. The rearrangement joins TRBV10-1 to TRBJ2-7; D is unclear. The CDR3 totals 11 residues. Trimming removed 0 bases from V and 6 bases from J, with 3 bases in between. Germline V gives CDR1 WNHNN, CDR2 SYGVQD (reference sequence). The CDR3 DNA reads TGCGCCAGCAGTGAGTCGGGCGAGCAGTACTTC. Protein sequence: CASSESGEQYF.

The CDR3 DNA reads as TGTGCCAGCAGCTTAGCGGGAGGACAGGGGATGAATTCACCCCTCCACTTT. Translation gives CASSLAGGQGMNSPLHF. The chain recombines TRBV7-2 with TRBJ1-6; TRBD1 agrees at 9 bases. The trim removed 0 bases at V and 7 bases at J, leaving 7 bases unmatched. Germline loops: CDR1 SGHTA, CDR2 FQGNSA. This CDR3 has 17 residues.

The chain has TRBV6-5 and TRBJ1-1, with 9 nucleotides matching TRBD1. This CDR3 contains 15 residues. The junction had 2 bases not matched to a gene; V was cut back by 2 bases and J by 1 base. Germline V gene lookup returns CDR1 MNHEY and CDR2 SVGAGI. The chain's CDR3 is CASSYAGQGNTEAFF. The CDR3, as DNA: TGTGCCAGCAGTTACGCGGGACAGGGGAACACTGAAGCTTTCTTT.

The rearrangement links TRBV7-2 to TRBJ1-1; possible D gene TRBD1, 5 bases. CDR1 is SGHTA, CDR2 FQGNSA, per germline. Trimming removed 2 bases at V and 10 bases at J, with 17 bases between. This CDR3 is 14 amino acids long. CDR3 sequence: CASSLPTRAVGAFF. The CDR3 DNA follows: TGTGCCAGCAGCTTACCGACCAGGGCTGTTGGAGCTTTCTTT. Based on the CDR3 plus reference TRBV7-2 and TRBJ1-1, the full variable domain is GAGVSQSPSNKVTEKGKDVELRCDPISGHTALYWYRQSLGQGLEFLIYFQGNSAPDKSGLPSDRFSAERTGGSVSTLTIQRTQQEDSAVYLCASSLPTRAVGAFFGQGTRLTVV.

The rearrangement uses TRBV6-6 and TRBJ2-7; D is perhaps TRBD1 (6 bases). Germline CDR1 is MNHNY and CDR2 is SVGAGI (reference sequence). The CDR3 sequence is 13 residues long. Between the trimmed V and J ends, which lost 0 bases and 5 bases, there was a span of 8 bases. CDR3 nucleotides: TGTGCCAGCAGTTACTCGGGGGCGGACGAGCAGTACTTC. Its protein is CASSYSGADEQYF.

V gene TRBV7-9 combines with J gene TRBJ2-1; no firm D call. The CDR3 totals 16 residues. Germline CDR1 and CDR2: SEHNR and FQNEAQ (reference sequence). V was cut by 5 bases and J by 0 bases, with 14 bases left in between. CDR3 in amino acids: CASSLKPASSYNEQFF. The CDR3 DNA sequence: TGTGCCAGCAGCCTTAAACCAGCTAGCTCCTACAATGAGCAGTTCTTC. Full variable domain (missing parts from reference TRBV7-9 and TRBJ2-1): DTGVSQNPRHKITKRGQNVTFRCDPISEHNRLYWYRQTLGQGPEFLTYFQNEAQLEKSRLLSDRFSAERPKGSFSTLEIQRTEQGDSAMYLCASSLKPASSYNEQFFGPGTRLTVL.

The chain joins TRBV7-2 to TRBJ2-7; 7 bases fit TRBD2. With 2 bases clipped from V and 3 bases from J, the junction kept 7 bases outside the gene matches. The CDR3 is made up of 15 amino acids. Germline V gene data show CDR1 as SGHTA and CDR2 as FQGNSA. Here the CDR3 DNA reads TGTGCCAGCAGCTTAAGTCCTAGCGGTCTCTACGAGCAGTACTTC. It specifies CASSLSPSGLYEQYF. The full variable domain, with the rest looked up from reference TRBV7-2 and TRBJ2-7, is GAGVSQSPSNKVTEKGKDVELRCDPISGHTALYWYRQSLGQGLEFLIYFQGNSAPDKSGLPSDRFSAERTGGSVSTLTIQRTQQEDSAVYLCASSLSPSGLYEQYFGPGTRLTVT.

To note about this clone: One end of the junction varies from germline; a read error may be responsible. The chain has TRBV7-7 and TRBJ2-5; 7 bases are shared with TRBD1. The CDR3 has 13 residues. In germline, CDR1 is SSHAT, CDR2 FNYEAQ (reference sequence). The CDR3 DNA follows: TGTGCTAGCAGCTTAGGGGGCGGTGAGACCCAGTACTTC. Protein: CASSLGGGETQYF.

The chain uses TRBV2 and TRBJ1-1; possibly TRBD1 for D (6 bases). The CDR3 consists of 13 residues. CDR1 SNHLY and CDR2 FYNNEI come from the germline V gene. V lost 3 bases and J 3 bases, leaving 8 bases between the germline ends. CDR3 region: CASSDRGDTEAFF. CDR3 sequence (DNA): TGTGCCAGCAGTGACAGGGGCGACACTGAAGCTTTCTTT.

The table lists this clone with a count of one. The chain joins TRBV29-1 to TRBJ2-1, with TRBD2 identical over 9 bases. The V gene's germline CDR1 is SQVTM and CDR2 ANQGSEA. Losses at the gene ends were 0 bases for V and 1 base for J; bases not matched to a gene: 4. This CDR3 is built from 16 residues. In DNA form, the CDR3 reads TGCAGCGTTGAAGATCAGCTAGCGGGGTCCTACAATGAGCAGTTCTTC. This encodes CSVEDQLAGSYNEQFF.

V usage is TRBV7-2 and J usage is TRBJ1-2; maybe TRBD1 (6 bases). Germline CDR1 SGHTA, CDR2 FQGNSA. This CDR3 region has 14 residues. The V end was cut by 4 bases, the J end by 5 bases, with 14 bases between. CDR3 bases: TGTGCCAGCAGCTCCTCCGGGGGCCTATATGGCTACACCTTC. Translating it yields CASSSSGGLYGYTF.

V gene TRBV4-2 combines with J gene TRBJ2-1; 9 nucleotides match TRBD2. CDR3 size: 19 residues. Per the germline V gene, CDR1 is LGHNA and CDR2 is YNFKEQ. J gave up 7 bases and V 0 bases, and 16 bases lay outside the gene matches. The CDR3 here is CASSQDLSLAGWAWNEQFF. As DNA, the CDR3 is TGTGCCAGCAGCCAAGATTTGTCGCTAGCGGGGTGGGCGTGGAATGAGCAGTTCTTC.

This clone was picked up a small number of times. The V gene is TRBV7-2, the J gene TRBJ1-2; TRBD1 matches 8 bases. The CDR3 consists of 15 residues. The germline V gene has CDR1 SGHTA and CDR2 FQGNSA. V shed 5 bases and J 4 bases; nucleotides not matched to a gene: 9. Written as DNA, the CDR3 is TGTGCCAGCAGCCCACCGGGACAGGAAACCTATGGCTACACCTTC. This codes for CASSPPGQETYGYTF.

This chain links TRBV4-1 with TRBJ1-3; D not certain. The germline gives CDR1 MGHRA, CDR2 YSYEKL. The V and J ends lost 0 bases and 0 bases respectively, with 6 bases between them. The CDR3 is 15 residues long. For the CDR3, the DNA is TGCGCCAGCAGCCAAGAACATCCCTCTGGAAACACCATATATTTT. Protein sequence: CASSQEHPSGNTIYF.

This clone is a singleton in its sample. V and J are TRBV9 and TRBJ2-3; TRBD1 might be the D (7 bases). CDR3 length: 14 residues. In germline, CDR1 is SGDLS, CDR2 YYNGEE. V was cut by 2 bases and J by 4 bases, with 11 bases left in between. DNA for the CDR3: TGTGCCAGCAGCGTCGGCAGGGGGGCAGATACGCAGTATTTT. Translation: CASSVGRGADTQYF.

This rearrangement joins TRBV5-1 to TRBJ1-5; the D is unclear. Germline-derived CDR1 and CDR2 are SGHRS and YFSETQ. V lost 4 bases and J 0 bases, leaving 5 bases between the germline ends. This CDR3 comprises 13 residues. The CDR3, as DNA: TGCGCCAGCAGCCTATATAGCAATCAGCCCCAGCATTTT. Amino acids: CASSLYSNQPQHF. Together with reference TRBV5-1 and TRBJ1-5, the CDR3 gives the full variable domain: KAGVTQTPRYLIKTRGQQVTLSCSPISGHRSVSWYQQTPGQGLQFLFEYFSETQRNKGNFPGRFSGRQFSNSRSEMNVSTLELGDSALYLCASSLYSNQPQHFGDGTRLSIL.